The 18 T cell receptor beta chains given below trace back to one sample, sequenced in a study of PD-1 blockade in classical Hodgkin lymphoma. Profiling relied on immunoSEQ multiplex PCR, and the TCRdb table lists in-frame clones only, not all of them. The table includes roughly 60,000 clones, about 89% detected once. Time point described: cycle 4 day 1 (C4D1), after about 6 weeks of nivolumab. Every patient experienced relapse after autologous stem cell transplantation, and brentuximab vedotin exposure varied. Sequencing used peripheral blood mononuclear cells (PBMCs), obtained before the fourth cycle of nivolumab. Receptors were obtained from a human donor with classical Hodgkin lymphoma.

This rearrangement joins TRBV5-1 to TRBJ2-2; a weak D match, TRBD2 (7 bases). CDR1 SGHRS and CDR2 YFSETQ come from the germline V gene. Trimming stripped 2 bases from V and 3 bases from J, with 17 bases between. This CDR3 is built from 17 residues. CDR3 region: CASSFGGAQGDTGELFF. Here the CDR3 DNA reads TGCGCCAGCAGCTTTGGGGGGGCTCAAGGCGACACCGGGGAGCTGTTTTTT.

The table lists this clone with a count of one. This rearrangement joins TRBV21-1 to TRBJ2-7; the table's D call of TRBD1 was not tested on the DNA. TRBV21-1 constitutes a pseudogene. This CDR3 has 15 residues. CDR3 sequence reads: CASSTSRQGANEQYF. DNA of the CDR3: TGTGCCAGCAGCACGTCCCGGCAGGGGGCGAACGAGCAGTACTTC.

The chain recombines TRBV6-5 with TRBJ1-1, with a possible D match to TRBD1 (5 bases). This CDR3 has 14 amino acids. The germline CDR1 and CDR2 sequences are MNHEY and SVGAGI. The ends were cut back, 6 bases at V and 1 base at J, with 12 bases in the middle. Here the CDR3 reads CASSLMTENTEAFF. The CDR3 coding sequence is TGTGCCAGCAGCTTAATGACAGAGAACACTGAAGCTTTCTTT.

The chain uses TRBV2 and TRBJ1-4; unclear D gene. V lost 4 bases and J lost 8, with 8 bases in between. CDR1 is SNHLY, CDR2 FYNNEI, per germline. CDR3 length: 12 amino acids. This chain's CDR3 is CASSGRLEKLFF. DNA of the CDR3: TGTGCCAGCAGTGGGCGGCTAGAAAAACTGTTTTTT.

The chain combines TRBV13 with TRBJ1-1; D unresolved. Trimming shortened V by 10 bases and J by 5 bases, and 11 bases separated the two germline ends. From germline, CDR1 is PRHDT and CDR2 FYEKMQ (reference sequence). The CDR3 runs 11 residues. CDR3 loop: CATEGGTEAFF. CDR3 sequence (DNA): TGTGCCACCGAGGGTGGGACTGAAGCTTTCTTT.

This chain joins TRBV7-6 and TRBJ2-1; D possibly uses TRBD1 or TRBD2 (6 bases each). The CDR3 is 16 residues long. The germline V gene has CDR1 SGHVS and CDR2 FNYEAQ. V shed 7 bases and J shed 5 bases, with 21 bases lying between them. CDR3 sequence reads: CASKAYGGQSHNEQFF. The CDR3, as DNA: TGTGCCAGCAAAGCCTATGGGGGGCAATCCCACAATGAGCAGTTCTTC.

The chain has TRBV7-9 and TRBJ1-5; D perhaps matches TRBD1 (5 bases). The germline gives CDR1 SEHNR, CDR2 FQNEAQ (reference sequence). CDR3 size: 18 residues. V lost 0 bases and J 3 bases, leaving 18 bases between the germline ends. CDR3 in DNA: TGTGCCAGCAGCTTAGCCTTAAGTGGGCAGGGTGACAATCAGCCCCAGCATTTT. Translated, it gives CASSLALSGQGDNQPQHF.

The chain employs TRBV2 and TRBJ2-3, with TRBD2 identical over 13 bases. Germline V CDR1 and CDR2: SNHLY, FYNNEI. Trimming removed 8 bases from V and 5 bases from J; junction bases left unmatched: 7. The CDR3 contains 15 residues. The CDR3 reads CASASGTSGVDTQYF. As DNA, the CDR3 is TGTGCCAGCGCCTCCGGGACTAGCGGGGTAGATACGCAGTATTTT.

In regard to this clone: Relative to the germline gene, one junction end is altered; a read error may explain this. This chain joins TRBV20-1 and TRBJ2-3; D is unresolved. This CDR3 contains 11 residues. The V gene's germline CDR1 is DFQATT and CDR2 SNEGSKA (reference sequence). The CDR3 DNA sequence: TGTGGGCCCTCGAGTGCAGATACGCAGTATTTT. It is translated as CGPSSADTQYF.

The chain combines TRBV7-6 with TRBJ2-7; D tentatively fits TRBD1 or TRBD2 (5 bases each). The CDR3 has 16 amino acids. The V gene's germline CDR1 is SGHVS and CDR2 FNYEAQ. V was trimmed by 4 bases and J by 3 bases, leaving 19 bases between them. For the CDR3, the DNA is TGTGCCAGCAGCTATACCCCCGGGACCGGGGTCTACGAGCAGTACTTC. This encodes CASSYTPGTGVYEQYF.

V is TRBV30 and J is TRBJ2-3; 8 bases line up with TRBD1. Germline CDR1 is GTSNPN and CDR2 is SVGIG (reference sequence). After removal of 0 bases from V and 5 bases from J, the junction contained 4 bases not matched to a gene. This CDR3 spans 14 amino acids. The CDR3 DNA is TGTGCCTGGAGTGTGACAGGGGCTATAGATACGCAGTATTTT. It is translated as CAWSVTGAIDTQYF.

The chain employs TRBV18 and TRBJ1-6, with a tentative D call TRBD1 (5 bases). This CDR3 contains 16 residues. The germline V gene has CDR1 KGHSH and CDR2 LQKENI. V dropped 3 bases and J dropped 9 bases, with 18 bases sitting between them. The DNA for the CDR3 is TGTGCCAGCTCACCCCGCAGGGCGTATGATATTTCACCCCTCCACTTT. Translation gives CASSPRRAYDISPLHF. Full variable domain (missing parts from reference TRBV18 and TRBJ1-6): NAGVMQNPRHLVRRRGQEARLRCSPMKGHSHVYWYRQLPEEGLKFMVYLQKENIIDESGMPKERFSAEFPKEGPSILRIQQVVRGDSAAYFCASSPRRAYDISPLHFGNGTRLTVT.

The V call is TRBV7-2, the J call TRBJ2-1; 7 nucleotides line up with TRBD2. Germline assignment: CDR1 SGHTA and CDR2 FQGNSA. V dropped 4 bases and J dropped 11; count of bases not matched to a gene: 11. CDR3 length: 14 amino acids. Here the CDR3 DNA reads TGTGCCAGCAGCTCGACGTTCGAAGCGGGGAAGCAGTTCTTC. Translating it yields CASSSTFEAGKQFF.

The V gene is TRBV11-2, the J gene TRBJ2-2, with D tentatively TRBD2 (5 bases). This CDR3 has 13 residues. The V end lost 6 bases, the J end lost 4 bases, and 9 bases lay between the germline ends. Germline V gene sequence: CDR1 SGHAT, CDR2 FQNNGV. The chain's CDR3 is CASSARGTGELFF. CDR3 nucleotides: TGTGCCAGCAGTGCTCGGGGCACCGGGGAGCTGTTTTTT.

CDR3 bases: TGCAGCGTTGTACAGGGGGATGGCTACACCTTC. Its translation: CSVVQGDGYTF. V is TRBV29-1 and J is TRBJ1-2; TRBD1 agrees at 8 bases. The ends lost 4 bases at V and 6 bases at J; junction bases unmatched: 1. The CDR3 is made up of 11 amino acids. Germline V gene lookup returns CDR1 SQVTM and CDR2 ANQGSEA.

The genes are TRBV7-9 and TRBJ2-7; D unresolved. CDR1 is SEHNR, CDR2 FQNEAQ, per germline (reference sequence). The length of the CDR3 is 12 residues. V gave up 2 bases and J gave up 4 bases, with 6 bases separating them. The CDR3 DNA is TGTGCCAGCAGCTTACGGTTTTACGAGCAGTACTTC. Translation gives CASSLRFYEQYF.

This chain's CDR3 is CASFQDRGSYEQYF. The CDR3 DNA sequence: TGTGCCAGCTTCCAGGACAGGGGGTCCTACGAGCAGTACTTC. The chain employs TRBV18 and TRBJ2-7; 10 bases are a match to TRBD1. Unmatched junction bases numbered 4, after V lost 7 bases and J lost 1 base. Germline loops: CDR1 KGHSH, CDR2 LQKENI. The CDR3 contains 14 residues.

The gene calls are TRBV27 and TRBJ2-7; 7 bases fit TRBD1. This CDR3 spans 15 amino acids. V trimming: 5 bases; J trimming: 11 bases; junction bases outside the gene matches: 18. Germline lookup yields CDR1 MNHEY and CDR2 SMNVEV (reference sequence). The CDR3 is CASSPRDRPSVGEYF. In DNA, the CDR3 is TGTGCCAGCAGTCCCCGGGACAGACCCTCCGTAGGGGAGTACTTC.